This TCR beta chain was retrieved from a study of T cells expressing NK-cell markers. Study-level information: Sorted CD3+CD56-NKG2C+, CD3+CD56+NKG2C- and CD3+CD56+NKG2C+ T cells were the source of the TCR beta repertoires. Eight donors were sequenced, of whom seven were HCMV-seropositive, while the remaining one was HCMV-seronegative. Study-level findings and limits: The study left the HCMV specificity of expanded NKG2C+ T cell clones unresolved. Dominant NKG2C+ clonotypes were found to form roughly 1.0-7.5% of CD8+ T cells in 5 or 6 donors.

This CDR3 spans 11 amino acids. Germline V lookup: CDR1 SGDLS, CDR2 YYNGEE. Points on this clonotype: Its antigen remains unknown.

TCRdb processed the 5' RACE reads again and assigns one entry to each CDR3 protein, with no DNA. In total, the table holds over 150,000 distinct CDR3 sequences. The sample comprised blood T cells: a sorted CD56 or NKG2C T cell subset, CD4+ or CD8+ T cells, or bulk PBMC T cells (not recorded which). The chain combines TRBV9 with TRBJ1-2. This clonotype originated in a woman aged 45 to 65 in good health. CDR3: CASSGTLGYTF. The full variable domain, completed using reference TRBV9 and TRBJ1-2, is DSGVTQTPKHLITATGQRVTLRCSPRSGDLSVYWYQQSLDQGLQFLIQYYNGEERAKGNILERFSAQQFPDLHSELNLSSLELGDSALYFCASSGTLGYTFGSGTRLTVV.